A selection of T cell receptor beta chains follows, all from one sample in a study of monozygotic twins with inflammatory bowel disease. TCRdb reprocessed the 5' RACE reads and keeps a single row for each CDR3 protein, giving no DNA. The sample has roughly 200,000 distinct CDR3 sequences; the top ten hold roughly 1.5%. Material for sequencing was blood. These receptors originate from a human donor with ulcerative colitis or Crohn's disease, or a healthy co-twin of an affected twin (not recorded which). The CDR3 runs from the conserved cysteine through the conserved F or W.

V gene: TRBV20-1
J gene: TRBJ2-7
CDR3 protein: CSAGAGAAYEQYF

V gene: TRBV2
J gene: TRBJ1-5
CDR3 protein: CASDEGYSNQPQHF

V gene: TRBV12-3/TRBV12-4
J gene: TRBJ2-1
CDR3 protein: CASSFGLAGGSGREQFF

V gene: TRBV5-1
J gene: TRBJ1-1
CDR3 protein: CASSFTGNRNTEAFF

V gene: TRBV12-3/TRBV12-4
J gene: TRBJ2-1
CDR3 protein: CASSYTGVNEQFF

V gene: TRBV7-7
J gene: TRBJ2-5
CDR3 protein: CASSLASRVETQYF

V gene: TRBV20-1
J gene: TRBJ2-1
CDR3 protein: CSAGPGAPRYNEQFF

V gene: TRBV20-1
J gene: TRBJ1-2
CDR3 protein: CSARVVGYGYTF

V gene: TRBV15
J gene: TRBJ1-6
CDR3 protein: CATSRAQGVNSPLHF

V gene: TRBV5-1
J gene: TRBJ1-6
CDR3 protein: CASMLYSGQLLTPLHF

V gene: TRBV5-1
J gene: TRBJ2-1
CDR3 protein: CASSSERGGYNEQFF

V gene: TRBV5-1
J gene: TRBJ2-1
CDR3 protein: CASSLAVGGSPQFF

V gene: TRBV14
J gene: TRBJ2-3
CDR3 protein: CASSQRQGTGTDTQYF

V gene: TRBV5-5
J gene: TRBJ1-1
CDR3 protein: CASSFTQGRSEAFF

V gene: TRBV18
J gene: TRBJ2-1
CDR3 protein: CASSPGLAQYNEQFF